These 22 T cell receptor beta chains were sequenced from one sample in a study of blood T cells in healthy people across ages. A J-beta primer mix and a sample-barcoded 5' primer were used in a second PCR of about 7 to 12 cycles. TCRdb re-derived calls from the 5' RACE reads in MiXCR, one entry per CDR3 protein. The sample lists about 780,000 distinct CDR3 sequences, 46% seen once, with about a sixth in the top ten. Sequencing was performed on blood. The receptors originated from an older man in good health.

V gene TRBV29-1 combines with J gene TRBJ1-1; 7 bases are a match to TRBD1. Trimming removed 4 bases from V and 5 bases from J; junction bases left unmatched: 7. The CDR3 runs to 13 residues. Germline assignment: CDR1 SQVTM and CDR2 ANQGSEA. The CDR3 DNA is TGCAGCGTTGGGGGAGGGGGCGAGACTGAAGCTTTCTTT. Encoded protein: CSVGGGGETEAFF.

This clonotype has just a few counts. This sequence joins TRBV29-1 and TRBJ2-2, with a tentative D call TRBD1 (6 bases). CDR1 and CDR2 (germline): SQVTM, ANQGSEA. The V end was cut by 3 bases, the J end by 7 bases, with 12 bases between. The CDR3 covers 13 residues. In nucleotides, the CDR3 is TGCAGCGTTGAGCTACAGGGTTACGGGGAGCTGTTTTTT. Its protein product is CSVELQGYGELFF.

Only a few counts were recorded for this clonotype. The chain is built from TRBV29-1 and TRBJ1-2; no clear D gene. The ends were cut back, 4 bases at V and 2 bases at J, with 11 bases in the middle. Per germline, CDR1 SQVTM and CDR2 ANQGSEA. This CDR3 region has 13 residues. DNA of the CDR3: TGCAGCGTTGCCCCGCTTGGGAACTATGGCTACACCTTC. It translates to CSVAPLGNYGYTF. Variable domain in full (rest from reference TRBV29-1 and TRBJ1-2): SAVISQKPSRDICQRGTSLTIQCQVDSQVTMMFWYRQQPGQSLTLIATANQGSEATYESGFVIDKFPISRPNLTFSTLTVSNMSPEDSSIYLCSVAPLGNYGYTFGSGTRLTVV.

This clonotype was counted many times. The chain is built from TRBV20-1 and TRBJ2-7; TRBD2 agrees at 10 bases. V was clipped by 3 bases and J by 4 bases; unmatched bases: 9. The CDR3 sequence is 15 residues long. Germline V lookup: CDR1 DFQATT, CDR2 SNEGSKA (reference sequence). The CDR3 protein is CSASPGLAEYYEQYF. The CDR3 DNA reads as TGCAGTGCTAGCCCCGGACTAGCGGAGTATTACGAGCAGTACTTC.

DNA for the CDR3: TGTGCCAGCAGGACGGACAGGGGTTGGGGAGAGACCCAGTACTTC. This sequence encodes CASRTDRGWGETQYF. The chain recombines TRBV6-1 with TRBJ2-5; 9 nucleotides match TRBD1. This CDR3 is 15 amino acids long. Looked up from germline, CDR1 is MNHNS and CDR2 is SASEGT. With 6 bases clipped from V and 4 bases from J, the junction kept 9 bases outside the gene matches.

Remarks on this clonotype: Given a much more abundant clone one base away, this may be a read error. The rearrangement uses TRBV7-3 and TRBJ2-1, with 7 bases that match TRBD2. This CDR3 is built from 15 residues. Germline V lookup: CDR1 SGHTA, CDR2 FQGTGA. The CDR3 DNA sequence: TGTGCCAGAAGCTTTGATGGCGGGAGTTTGAATGAGCAGTTCTTC. The encoded protein is CARSFDGGSLNEQFF.

The CDR3 reads CASRQTGTVSYNEQFF. The DNA for the CDR3 is TGTGCCAGCAGACAAACTGGGACAGTCTCCTACAATGAGCAGTTCTTC. The V gene is TRBV12-3 or TRBV12-4, the J gene TRBJ2-1; 7 positions agree with TRBD1. This CDR3 is 16 amino acids long. Losses at the gene ends were 6 bases for V and 0 bases for J; bases not matched to a gene: 8.

Points on this clonotype: The conserved phenylalanine or tryptophan normally closing the CDR3 is absent here, so this likely arose from a read error. The chain combines TRBV6-2 or TRBV6-3 with TRBJ2-1; no firm D call. Trimming stripped 2 bases from V and 0 bases from J, with 8 bases between. The CDR3 contains 15 residues. The germline gives CDR1 MNHEY, CDR2 SVGEGT. CDR3 sequence (DNA): TGTGCCAGCAGTTACACCCGAAACTCCTACAATGAGCAGTTCGTC. It codes for CASSYTRNSYNEQFV.

This clonotype occurred a few times. The CDR3 loop reads CSAFGAGTVEQYF. In nucleotides, the CDR3 is TGCAGTGCTTTTGGCGCTGGGACGGTCGAGCAGTACTTC. This chain links TRBV20-1 with TRBJ2-5; perhaps D is TRBD1 or TRBD2 (5 bases each). The end of the DNA is better explained by TRBJ2-7, so the J call may be wrong. The CDR3 totals 13 residues. The germline V gene has CDR1 DFQATT and CDR2 SNEGSKA (reference sequence).

This clonotype was seen more than once but under ten times. The J gene is TRBJ2-7, the V gene TRBV20-1, with D uncertain. Germline CDR1 is DFQATT and CDR2 is SNEGSKA (reference sequence). This CDR3 is built from 14 residues. V was clipped by 8 bases and J by 2 bases, with 19 bases between them. In nucleotides, the CDR3 is TGCAGTATCCTGTTTGGGGTCGGCCCCTACGAGCAGTACTTC. Translated, it gives CSILFGVGPYEQYF.

The J gene is TRBJ2-7, the V gene TRBV28; 7 bases match TRBD2. Per the germline V gene, CDR1 is MDHEN and CDR2 is SYDVKM. This CDR3 has 13 amino acids. V shed 5 bases, J shed 5 bases, and the junction held 6 bases outside the gene matches. The CDR3 region has the DNA TGTGCCAGCAGTCCGCGGGAGCGCCACGAGCAGTACTTC. As protein: CASSPRERHEQYF. Supplemented by reference TRBV28 and TRBJ2-7, the full variable domain reads DVKVTQSSRYLVKRTGEKVFLECVQDMDHENMFWYRQDPGLGLRLIYFSYDVKMKEKGDIPEGYSVSREKKERFSLILESASTNQTSMYLCASSPRERHEQYFGPGTRLTVT.

The CDR3 protein is CASSLGGAAYEAFF. The DNA of the CDR3 is TGTGCCAGCAGCCTGGGGGGGGCCGCGTATGAAGCTTTCTTT. The chain joins TRBV7-9 to TRBJ1-1, with TRBD1 as a possible D gene (6 bases). V dropped 5 bases and J dropped 7 bases, with 17 bases sitting between them. Germline lookup yields CDR1 SEHNR and CDR2 FQNEAQ (reference sequence). This CDR3 spans 14 amino acids.

The rearrangement joins TRBV3-1 to TRBJ2-4; TRBD2 agrees at 7 bases. The CDR3 is 15 residues long. The J segment lost 5 bases and the V segment lost 0 bases, leaving 4 bases of the junction unmatched. Germline CDR1 reads LGHDT; CDR2 reads YNNKEL (reference sequence). The CDR3 bases are TGTGCCAGCAGCCAAGATAGGCTAGCGGAAAACATTCAGTACTTC. Translation: CASSQDRLAENIQYF.

In its sample, this clonotype was seen many times. The CDR3: CASSQQPTGSYEQYF. Written as DNA, the CDR3 is TGTGCCAGCAGCCAACAACCGACAGGGAGCTACGAGCAGTACTTC. The V gene is TRBV3-1, the J gene TRBJ2-7, with 7 bases identical to TRBD1. The CDR3 loop spans 15 amino acids. The V and J ends lost 2 bases and 3 bases, in that order; junction bases with no gene match: 7. From germline, CDR1 is LGHDT and CDR2 YNNKEL (reference sequence).

V gene TRBV3-1 combines with J gene TRBJ2-1; 7 positions match TRBD2. The length of the CDR3 is 15 residues. V trimming: 0 bases; J trimming: 15 bases; junction bases outside the gene matches: 14. Germline V CDR1 and CDR2: LGHDT, YNNKEL (reference sequence). The CDR3 reads CASSQELRGIPLLFF. CDR3 nucleotides: TGTGCCAGCAGCCAAGAGTTGCGGGGGATTCCCCTTTTGTTCTTC.

The gene calls are TRBV20-1 and TRBJ2-5; the match to TRBD2 covers 12 bases. The CDR3 is 15 residues long. V was pared by 6 bases and J by 5 bases, with 10 bases of the junction left unmatched. CDR1 DFQATT and CDR2 SNEGSKA come from the germline V gene (reference sequence). The DNA for the CDR3 is TGCAGTGCGACCGGACTAGCGGGATCCGGGGAGACCCAGTACTTC. Translation: CSATGLAGSGETQYF.

Turning to this clonotype: At one of its ends the junction is not consistent with the germline gene, which may arise from a read error. The genes are TRBV4-3 and TRBJ1-1; D is uncertain. The germline gives CDR1 LGHNA, CDR2 YSLEER. This CDR3 is 13 amino acids long. The CDR3 DNA reads TGCGCCAGCATCCAAGCAGGGAACACTGAAGCTTTCTTT. Translation: CASIQAGNTEAFF.

The gene calls are TRBV3-1 and TRBJ2-5; a possible D gene is TRBD2 (5 bases). V gave up 4 bases and J gave up 1 base, with 10 bases separating them. Per germline, CDR1 LGHDT and CDR2 YNNKEL (reference sequence). The CDR3 is 14 residues long. The CDR3 reads CASSPSGFQETQYF. CDR3 DNA: TGTGCCAGCAGCCCGTCGGGGTTCCAAGAGACCCAGTACTTC.

This clonotype has a single count. This rearrangement joins TRBV12-3 or TRBV12-4 to TRBJ1-1, with D unresolved. The CDR3 runs 13 residues. V lost 1 base to trimming and J lost 3 bases, with 6 bases between them. The CDR3 reads CASSLDGHTEAFF. CDR3 in DNA: TGTGCCAGCAGTTTAGACGGCCACACTGAAGCTTTCTTT.

This clonotype was counted ten times or more. The chain recombines TRBV5-1 with TRBJ2-7; no clear D gene. The CDR3 length is 14 residues. V lost 0 bases and J lost 3, with 10 bases in between. CDR1 is SGHRS and CDR2 is YFSETQ in the germline V gene. CDR3 region: CASSLGLGNYEQYF. The CDR3 bases are TGCGCCAGCAGCTTGGGTCTGGGAAACTACGAGCAGTACTTC.

This clonotype was detected ten times or more. This chain uses TRBV20-1 with TRBJ2-1; TRBD1 matches 7 bases. The CDR3 totals 16 residues. Germline values: CDR1 DFQATT, CDR2 SNEGSKA (reference sequence). After removal of 3 bases from V and 7 bases from J, the junction contained 15 bases not matched to a gene. The CDR3 coding sequence is TGCAGTGCTAGTCGTCCGGGACAGAGCTCGAGGAATGAGCAGTTCTTC. It is translated as CSASRPGQSSRNEQFF.

The chain employs TRBV5-1 and TRBJ2-1; D perhaps matches TRBD2 (5 bases). This CDR3 has 15 amino acids. The V gene lost 3 bases and the J gene lost 5 bases, with 15 bases spanning the gap. CDR1 is SGHRS, CDR2 YFSETQ, per germline. In nucleotides, the CDR3 is TGCGCCAGCAGCTCGCTAGCCGGGCAAAACAATGAGCAGTTCTTC. Translating gives CASSSLAGQNNEQFF.